The rows below give T cell receptor beta chains drawn from one sample of a study of blood T cell repertoires in COVID-19. Data came from immunoSEQ multiplex PCR; TCRdb stores just in-frame clones and leaves some out. The sample yields a few hundred thousand clones, approximately 88% seen once. Input material: peripheral blood. These receptor sequences come from a man aged 50 or older with acute or convalescent COVID-19. Both conserved end residues are part of each CDR3. Each record gives: clone size, V gene, J gene, CDR3 protein. Not all rows give a size; the values are once, few, many and, for expanded clones, a class.

abundance: .; v_gene: TRBV19; j_gene: TRBJ1-2; CDR3aa: CASSATVSTNYGYTF
abundance: once; v_gene: TRBV3-1/TRBV3-2; j_gene: TRBJ1-1; CDR3aa: CASSQSWRDGTRDTEAFF
abundance: .; v_gene: TRBV3-1/TRBV3-2; j_gene: TRBJ1-2; CDR3aa: CASSQDLRTGGKNDYGYTF
abundance: .; v_gene: TRBV7-2; j_gene: TRBJ1-1; CDR3aa: CASSFVGWNTEAFF
abundance: many; v_gene: TRBV13; j_gene: TRBJ2-1; CDR3aa: CASSSGTGTFNEQFF
abundance: .; v_gene: TRBV12-3/TRBV12-4; j_gene: TRBJ2-2; CDR3aa: CASSHRVGELFF
abundance: .; v_gene: TRBV27; j_gene: TRBJ2-2; CDR3aa: CASSTGEGTGELFF
abundance: .; v_gene: TRBV3-1/TRBV3-2; j_gene: TRBJ1-2; CDR3aa: CASSQDRGAQGYTF
abundance: .; v_gene: TRBV6-4; j_gene: TRBJ2-2; CDR3aa: CASSRGGANTGELFF
abundance: .; v_gene: TRBV24-1; j_gene: TRBJ2-5; CDR3aa: CATSEKFRETQYF
abundance: .; v_gene: TRBV27; j_gene: TRBJ2-7; CDR3aa: CASSRGGGLYEQYF
abundance: .; v_gene: TRBV27; j_gene: TRBJ2-5; CDR3aa: CASSFGGRETQYF
abundance: .; v_gene: TRBV4-1; j_gene: TRBJ2-2; CDR3aa: CASSQDSLRGRSLPGELFF